The 21 T cell receptor beta chains listed next were all sequenced from one sample in a study of blood T cell repertoires in COVID-19. Data came from immunoSEQ multiplex PCR; TCRdb stores just in-frame clones and leaves some out. In the table there are roughly 140,000 clones, 85% to 90% of which are singletons. The sample was peripheral blood. These receptors were taken from a woman in her fifties or sixties with active COVID-19.

V usage is TRBV9 and J usage is TRBJ1-1; D is uncertain. The germline V gene encodes CDR1 SGDLS and CDR2 YYNGEE. V shed 0 bases and J shed 4 bases, with 13 bases lying between them. This CDR3 is built from 15 residues. The CDR3: CASSVAGGLSTEAFF. The CDR3, as DNA: TGTGCCAGCAGCGTAGCAGGAGGTTTGAGCACTGAAGCTTTCTTT. Drawing the rest from reference TRBV9 and TRBJ1-1, the complete variable domain is DSGVTQTPKHLITATGQRVTLRCSPRSGDLSVYWYQQSLDQGLQFLIQYYNGEERAKGNILERFSAQQFPDLHSELNLSSLELGDSALYFCASSVAGGLSTEAFFGQGTRLTVV.

The chain recombines TRBV12-3 or TRBV12-4 with TRBJ2-3; D unclear. V was shortened by 6 bases and J by 14 bases, with 18 bases between the two germline ends. This CDR3 region has 12 residues. The CDR3 loop is CASSSSPVIPYF. The CDR3 DNA follows: TGTGCCAGCAGCTCCTCCCCTGTAATTCCGTATTTT.

The chain recombines TRBV7-9 with TRBJ1-3; unclear D gene. This CDR3 is built from 14 residues. Germline V gene data show CDR1 as SEHNR and CDR2 as FQNEAQ (reference sequence). Trimming pared 2 bases from V and 2 bases from J, leaving 7 bases between. The CDR3 coding sequence is TGTGCCAGCAGCTTAAGAGGTACTGGAAACACCATATATTTT. Translating it yields CASSLRGTGNTIYF. Based on the CDR3 plus reference TRBV7-9 and TRBJ1-3, the full variable domain is DTGVSQNPRHKITKRGQNVTFRCDPISEHNRLYWYRQTLGQGPEFLTYFQNEAQLEKSRLLSDRFSAERPKGSFSTLEIQRTEQGDSAMYLCASSLRGTGNTIYFGEGSWLTVV.

J is TRBJ2-3 and V is TRBV9; the D gene is possibly TRBD2 (5 bases). The CDR3 covers 15 residues. With 7 bases removed from V and 2 bases from J, the gap between germline ends came to 17 bases. The V gene's germline CDR1 is SGDLS and CDR2 YYNGEE. CDR3 coding DNA: TGTGCCAGCCAAAAGGGAGTCTCCTACACAGATACGCAGTATTTT. It is translated as CASQKGVSYTDTQYF.

The table lists this clone with a few counts. This sequence joins TRBV25-1 and TRBJ1-6, with D hard to call. The V and J ends lost 8 bases and 7 bases respectively, with 18 bases between them. This CDR3 contains 15 residues. The germline CDR1 and CDR2 sequences are MGHDK and SYGVNS. The CDR3 protein is CASGGGRAANSPLHF. The CDR3 DNA follows: TGTGCCAGCGGTGGAGGGCGGGCAGCAAATTCACCCCTCCACTTT.

This clone was recorded only once. The chain employs TRBV18 and TRBJ1-5; a weak D match, TRBD1 (6 bases). Germline CDR1 reads KGHSH; CDR2 reads LQKENI. Trimming cost V 4 bases and J 4 bases, with 8 bases left between them. The CDR3 consists of 13 residues. DNA for the CDR3: TGTGCCAGCTCACTAGGACAGAATCAGCCCCAGCATTTT. It encodes CASSLGQNQPQHF.

CDR3 sequence: CASSSTTGLAFF. The CDR3 DNA reads as TGTGCCAGCAGCTCCACTACAGGGTTGGCTTTCTTT. J is TRBJ1-1 and V is TRBV6-5; D is perhaps TRBD1 (6 bases). The CDR3 covers 12 residues. The V end lost 6 bases, the J end lost 11 bases, and 16 bases lay between the germline ends. The germline gives CDR1 MNHEY, CDR2 SVGAGI.

This clone was seen a single time. The chain uses TRBV5-4 and TRBJ2-5; 10 bases align to TRBD1. Looked up from germline, CDR1 is SGHNT and CDR2 is YYREEE (reference sequence). The length of the CDR3 is 17 residues. V trimming: 5 bases; J trimming: 2 bases; junction bases outside the gene matches: 12. In nucleotides, the CDR3 is TGTGCCAGCAGAAGAACTTGGGGACAGGGGATTCAAGAGACCCAGTACTTC. Protein: CASRRTWGQGIQETQYF.

This clone was found many times. V is TRBV5-1 and J is TRBJ2-5; tentatively, D is TRBD2 (5 bases). The ends were cut back, 1 base at V and 4 bases at J, with 20 bases in the middle. The germline CDR1 and CDR2 sequences are SGHRS and YFSETQ. The CDR3 loop spans 17 amino acids. The CDR3: CASSLSPLGAARETQYF. The CDR3 bases are TGCGCCAGCAGCTTGTCTCCGTTAGGAGCGGCCCGAGAGACCCAGTACTTC.

The chain joins TRBV7-5 to TRBJ2-1; TRBD2, the table's D call, was not compared with the DNA. TRBV7-5 is a recognized pseudogene. CDR3 length: 13 amino acids. The CDR3 coding sequence is TGTGTCAGAAGCCGCGGGGGTACGAATGAGCAGTTCTTC. Protein: CVRSRGGTNEQFF.

This clone was found once. The J gene is TRBJ2-5, the V gene TRBV7-2; possible D gene TRBD2, 5 bases. Trimming pared 8 bases from V and 1 base from J, leaving 11 bases between. The CDR3 runs to 13 residues. Germline-derived CDR1 and CDR2 are SGHTA and FQGNSA. CDR3 region: CASLSGPQETQYF. CDR3 nucleotide sequence: TGTGCCAGCCTCAGCGGACCCCAAGAGACCCAGTACTTC.

V and J are TRBV30 and TRBJ2-5, with TRBD1 as a possible D gene (8 bases). The CDR3 consists of 20 residues. The V end lost 1 base, the J end lost 0 bases, and 27 bases lay between the germline ends. Germline V gene sequence: CDR1 GTSNPN, CDR2 SVGIG (reference sequence). The CDR3, as DNA: TGTGCCTGGAGTGGACGCAGGGGGCTGCGAGGAGCGGGGCACCAAGAGACCCAGTACTTC. Protein sequence: CAWSGRRGLRGAGHQETQYF.

This chain links TRBV3-1 (or the pseudogene TRBV3-2) with TRBJ1-4; maybe TRBD1 (6 bases). V shed 4 bases and J shed 2 bases, with 14 bases lying between them. The length of the CDR3 is 16 residues. Germline assignment: CDR1 LGHDT and CDR2 YNNKEL (reference sequence). This CDR3 is CASSLFSGATNEKLFF. The DNA for the CDR3 is TGTGCCAGCAGCCTATTTTCAGGGGCTACTAATGAAAAACTGTTTTTT.

The chain links TRBV29-1 to TRBJ1-2, with a tentative D call TRBD1 (5 bases). Germline V gene lookup returns CDR1 SQVTM and CDR2 ANQGSEA. This CDR3 is 12 amino acids long. V shed 5 bases and J shed 2 bases, with 9 bases lying between them. In DNA form, the CDR3 reads TGCAGCGTTCTGGGGGGAAACTATGGCTACACCTTC. This gives the protein CSVLGGNYGYTF.

V and J are TRBV7-3 and TRBJ1-3; possibly TRBD1 for D (5 bases). Trimming left V 2 bases short and J 4 bases short, with 6 bases between. CDR1 is SGHTA and CDR2 is FQGTGA in the germline V gene. CDR3 length: 13 amino acids. Here the CDR3 reads CASSLGAGNTIYF. As DNA, the CDR3 is TGTGCCAGCAGCTTAGGGGCGGGAAACACCATATATTTT.

V is TRBV7-9 and J is TRBJ2-3; maybe TRBD2 (6 bases). V lost 4 bases and J 3 bases, leaving 20 bases between the germline ends. Germline V gene data show CDR1 as SEHNR and CDR2 as FQNEAQ (reference sequence). This CDR3 comprises 17 residues. The CDR3: CASSSRGWGGGTDTQYF. The CDR3, as DNA: TGTGCCAGCAGCTCCCGAGGGTGGGGAGGAGGGACAGATACGCAGTATTTT.

The chain joins TRBV27 to TRBJ2-7, with TRBD2 as a possible D gene (6 bases). Germline V gives CDR1 MNHEY, CDR2 SMNVEV (reference sequence). The length of the CDR3 is 14 residues. Trimming took 11 bases from V and 3 from J, leaving 20 bases between them. The CDR3: CAVPGGACNYEQYF. The CDR3 DNA sequence: TGTGCCGTTCCCGGAGGGGCTTGTAACTACGAGCAGTACTTC.

The J gene is TRBJ2-7, the V gene TRBV5-5; possible D gene TRBD2, 5 bases. CDR3 length equals 12 residues. Germline V gives CDR1 SGHKS, CDR2 YYEKEE (reference sequence). V was clipped by 0 bases and J by 7 bases, with 8 bases between them. CDR3 sequence (DNA): TGTGCCAGCAGCTTGGTGGGCGGGGAGCAGTACTTC. Protein sequence: CASSLVGGEQYF.

The CDR3 is CAWSRAGILRYEQYF. The CDR3 DNA follows: TGTGCCTGGTCCAGGGCAGGGATCCTCCGCTACGAGCAGTACTTC. This chain links TRBV30 with TRBJ2-7, with a possible D match to TRBD1 (5 bases). Trimming removed 5 bases from V and 3 bases from J, with 20 bases in between. The CDR3 is 15 residues long. The germline gives CDR1 GTSNPN, CDR2 SVGIG (reference sequence).

This clone was observed a single time. The chain has TRBV9 and TRBJ1-2, with D perhaps TRBD1 (5 bases). From germline, CDR1 is SGDLS and CDR2 YYNGEE. The CDR3 contains 14 residues. V was pared by 4 bases and J by 8 bases, with 18 bases between. As DNA, the CDR3 is TGTGCCAGCAGCCCAGACGGAGGGGCAGGCGGCTACACCTTC. This sequence encodes CASSPDGGAGGYTF. Complete variable domain (other parts from reference TRBV9 and TRBJ1-2): DSGVTQTPKHLITATGQRVTLRCSPRSGDLSVYWYQQSLDQGLQFLIQYYNGEERAKGNILERFSAQQFPDLHSELNLSSLELGDSALYFCASSPDGGAGGYTFGSGTRLTVV.

CDR3 sequence (DNA): TGTGCCAGCAGTGAATATAACCCGTCGGAAGAGACCCAGTACTTC. Protein: CASSEYNPSEETQYF. This chain connects TRBV25-1 to TRBJ2-5; no definite D call. V lost 0 bases and J 3 bases, leaving 11 bases between the germline ends. The CDR3 is 15 amino acids. Germline values: CDR1 MGHDK, CDR2 SYGVNS. Looking up the rest from reference TRBV25-1 and TRBJ2-5 gives the full variable domain: EADIYQTPRYLVIGTGKKITLECSQTMGHDKMYWYQQDPGMELHLIHYSYGVNSTEKGDLSSESTVSRIRTEHFPLTLESARPSHTSQYLCASSEYNPSEETQYFGPGTRLLVL.